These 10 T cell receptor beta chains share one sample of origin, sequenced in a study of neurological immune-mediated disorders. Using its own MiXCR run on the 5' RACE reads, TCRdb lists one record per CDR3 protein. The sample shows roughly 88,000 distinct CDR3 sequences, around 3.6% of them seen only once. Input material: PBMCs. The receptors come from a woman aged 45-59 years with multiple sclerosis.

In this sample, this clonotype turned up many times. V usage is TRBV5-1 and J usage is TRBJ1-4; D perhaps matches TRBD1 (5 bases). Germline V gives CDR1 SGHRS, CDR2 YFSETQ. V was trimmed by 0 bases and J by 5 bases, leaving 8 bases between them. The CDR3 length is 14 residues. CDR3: CASSLGGANEKLFF. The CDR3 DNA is TGCGCCAGCAGCTTGGGGGGCGCAAATGAAAAACTGTTTTTT.

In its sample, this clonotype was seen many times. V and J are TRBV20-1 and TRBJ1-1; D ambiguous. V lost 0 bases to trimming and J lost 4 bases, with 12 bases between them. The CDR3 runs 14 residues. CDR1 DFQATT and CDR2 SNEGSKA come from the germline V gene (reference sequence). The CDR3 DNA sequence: TGCAGTGCTAGAGATCCGAACCAACTCACTGAAGCTTTCTTT. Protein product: CSARDPNQLTEAFF.

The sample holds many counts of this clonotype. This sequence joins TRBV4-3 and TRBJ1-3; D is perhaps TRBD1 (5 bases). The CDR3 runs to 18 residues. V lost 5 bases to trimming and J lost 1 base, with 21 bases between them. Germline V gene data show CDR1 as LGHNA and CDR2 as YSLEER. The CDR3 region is CASSEDTGVGRSGNTIYF. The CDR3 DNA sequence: TGCGCCAGCAGCGAGGACACCGGGGTTGGACGGTCTGGAAACACCATATATTTT.

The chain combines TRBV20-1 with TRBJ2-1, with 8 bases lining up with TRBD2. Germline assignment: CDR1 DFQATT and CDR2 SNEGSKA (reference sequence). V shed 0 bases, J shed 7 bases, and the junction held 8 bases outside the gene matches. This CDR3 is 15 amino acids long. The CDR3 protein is CSARDSLAGGNEQFF. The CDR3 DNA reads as TGCAGTGCTAGAGATAGCCTAGCGGGTGGGAATGAGCAGTTCTTC.

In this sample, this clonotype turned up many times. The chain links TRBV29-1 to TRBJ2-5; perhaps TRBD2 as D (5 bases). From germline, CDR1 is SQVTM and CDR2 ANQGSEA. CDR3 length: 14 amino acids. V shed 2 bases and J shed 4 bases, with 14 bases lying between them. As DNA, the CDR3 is TGCAGCGTTGAAAAAGGGCGGGTAGGAGAGACCCAGTACTTC. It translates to CSVEKGRVGETQYF.

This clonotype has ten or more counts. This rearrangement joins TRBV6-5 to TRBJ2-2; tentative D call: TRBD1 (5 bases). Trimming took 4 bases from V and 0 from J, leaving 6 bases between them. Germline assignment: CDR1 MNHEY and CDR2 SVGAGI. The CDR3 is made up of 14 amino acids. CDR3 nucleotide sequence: TGTGCCAGCAGTTGGGGCTCGAACACCGGGGAGCTGTTTTTT. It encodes CASSWGSNTGELFF.

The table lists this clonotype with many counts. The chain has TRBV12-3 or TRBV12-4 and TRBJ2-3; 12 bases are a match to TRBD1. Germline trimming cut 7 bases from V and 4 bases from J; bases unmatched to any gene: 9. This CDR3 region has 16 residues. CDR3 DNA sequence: TGTGCCAGCACCCAGGGACAGGGGGCCTGGGCAGATACGCAGTATTTT. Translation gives CASTQGQGAWADTQYF.

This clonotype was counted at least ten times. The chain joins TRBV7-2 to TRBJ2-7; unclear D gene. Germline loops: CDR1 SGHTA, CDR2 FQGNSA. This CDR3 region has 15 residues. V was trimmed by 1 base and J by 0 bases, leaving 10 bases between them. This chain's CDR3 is CASSLDQQLSYEQYF. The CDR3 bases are TGTGCCAGCAGCTTAGATCAACAGCTCTCCTACGAGCAGTACTTC.

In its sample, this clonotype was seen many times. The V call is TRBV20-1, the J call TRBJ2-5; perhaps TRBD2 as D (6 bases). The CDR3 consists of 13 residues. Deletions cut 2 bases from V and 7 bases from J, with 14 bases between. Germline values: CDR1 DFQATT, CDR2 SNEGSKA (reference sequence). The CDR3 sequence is CSARPPGVGTQYF. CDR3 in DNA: TGCAGTGCTAGACCTCCGGGAGTTGGGACCCAGTACTTC.

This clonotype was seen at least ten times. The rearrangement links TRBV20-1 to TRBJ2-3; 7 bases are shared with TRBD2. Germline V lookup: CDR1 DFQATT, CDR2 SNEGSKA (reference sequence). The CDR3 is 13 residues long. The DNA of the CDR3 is TGCGGGGGGGGAATACTTAGCACAGATACGCAGTATTTT. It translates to CGGGILSTDTQYF.